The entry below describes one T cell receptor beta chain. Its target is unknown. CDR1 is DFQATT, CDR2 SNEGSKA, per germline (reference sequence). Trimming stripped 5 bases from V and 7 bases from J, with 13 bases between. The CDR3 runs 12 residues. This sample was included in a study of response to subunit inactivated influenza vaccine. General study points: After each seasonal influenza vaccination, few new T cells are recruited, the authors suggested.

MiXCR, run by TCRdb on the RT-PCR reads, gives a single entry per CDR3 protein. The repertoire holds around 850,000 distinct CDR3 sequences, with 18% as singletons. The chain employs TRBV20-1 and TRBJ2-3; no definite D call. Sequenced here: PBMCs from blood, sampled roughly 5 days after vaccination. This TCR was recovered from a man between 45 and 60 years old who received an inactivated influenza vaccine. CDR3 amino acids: CSALGLGNTQYF. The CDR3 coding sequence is TGCAGTGCTCTGGGCCTCGGTAATACGCAGTATTTT.